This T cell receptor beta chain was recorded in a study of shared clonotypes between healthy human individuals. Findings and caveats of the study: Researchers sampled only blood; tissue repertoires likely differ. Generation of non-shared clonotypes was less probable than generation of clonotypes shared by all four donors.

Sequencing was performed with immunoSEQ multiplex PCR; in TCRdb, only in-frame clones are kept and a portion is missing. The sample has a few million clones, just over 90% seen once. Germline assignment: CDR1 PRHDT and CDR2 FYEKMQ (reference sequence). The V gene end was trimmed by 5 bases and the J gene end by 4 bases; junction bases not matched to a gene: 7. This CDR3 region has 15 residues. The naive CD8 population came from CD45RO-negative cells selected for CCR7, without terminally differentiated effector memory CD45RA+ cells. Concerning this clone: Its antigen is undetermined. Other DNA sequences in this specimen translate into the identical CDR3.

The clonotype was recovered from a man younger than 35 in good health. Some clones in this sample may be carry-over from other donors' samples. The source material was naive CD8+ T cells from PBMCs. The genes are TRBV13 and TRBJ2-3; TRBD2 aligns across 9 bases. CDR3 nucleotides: TGTGCCAGCAGCCCTCGACTAGCGGTGGCAGATACGCAGTATTTT. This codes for CASSPRLAVADTQYF.